This T cell receptor beta chain was observed in a study of blood T cell repertoires in COVID-19. Study background: Samples taken during acute and convalescent COVID-19 were collected in the United States, Italy and Spain. T cells, B-cell-depleted T cells, or PBMCs supplied cDNA or gDNA.

The CDR3 covers 14 residues. Trimming stripped 5 bases from V and 10 bases from J, with 20 bases between. The germline gives CDR1 MDHEN, CDR2 SYDVKM. Authors' data handling: Reference gene primers were amplified, and this amplification served to estimate nucleated cell counts. The repertoire was sequenced with immunoSEQ multiplex PCR; TCRdb's copy has only in-frame clones and lacks some. That table is the source of V, J and clone size, and D and trimming were worked out from the DNA. This sample has some 130,000 clones, with approximately 70% found just once. The receptor's source is a woman in her 70s with acute or convalescent COVID-19. The sequencing input was peripheral blood. V gene TRBV28 combines with J gene TRBJ1-2; D possibly corresponds to TRBD1 (6 bases). This chain's CDR3 is CASSEFDRPGYYTF. Written as DNA, the CDR3 is TGTGCCAGCAGTGAATTCGACAGGCCAGGATACTACACCTTC.